This T cell receptor beta chain appears in the sequencing data of a study of cytomegalovirus exposure and HLA in healthy donors. Amplification used 60 Vbeta primers and 13 Jbeta primers. Profiling relied on immunoSEQ multiplex PCR, and the TCRdb table lists in-frame clones only, not all of them. The sample carries tens of thousands of clones, around 77% recorded once. Sequencing was performed on PBMCs. This clonotype was sampled from a man aged 30 to 45 in good health and CMV-seronegative.

The CDR3 loop reads CASSLDRGDRGLGAFF. For the CDR3, the DNA is TGTGCCAGCAGCTTAGACAGGGGAGACAGGGGGCTTGGAGCTTTCTTT. The rearrangement joins TRBV7-9 to TRBJ1-1, with 10 bases lining up with TRBD1. The CDR3 runs 16 residues. V was clipped by 1 base and J by 10 bases; unmatched bases: 12. Looked up from germline, CDR1 is SEHNR and CDR2 is FQNEAQ (reference sequence).